Following are 3 T cell receptor beta chains from one sample sequenced in a study of vaccination and CD4 T cells after COVID-19. An Oncomine TCR Beta short-read assay was used to sequence the DNA from cultured CD4+ T cells. TCRdb reprocessed the PCR reads via MiXCR and lists one record per CDR3 protein. The sample has roughly 9,500 distinct CDR3 sequences, approximately 57% seen once. The antigens these receptors bind are not known. Treatment: roughly 10-day PBMC culture with coronavirus spike peptide pools or control peptides (ViraFEST assay). The specimen sequenced was CD4+ T cells from blood, cultured in vitro. Source of these receptors: a human donor who had recovered from COVID-19.

The rearrangement joins TRBV10-3 to TRBJ2-5; D call uncertain. The V gene's germline CDR1 is ENHRY and CDR2 SYGVKD. The ends were cut back, 3 bases at V and 1 base at J, with 12 bases in the middle. This CDR3 contains 15 residues. The CDR3 region is CAISESPALQETQYF. The CDR3 DNA follows: TGTGCCATCAGTGAATCTCCGGCCCTCCAAGAGACCCAGTACTTC.

The chain combines TRBV2 with TRBJ2-5; possible D gene TRBD2, 6 bases. This CDR3 is 14 amino acids long. Looked up from germline, CDR1 is SNHLY and CDR2 is FYNNEI. V was trimmed by 6 bases and J by 4 bases, leaving 15 bases between them. In DNA, the CDR3 is TGTGCCAGCAGGGCGGGACTGTTTCGAGAGACCCAGTACTTC. Residues: CASRAGLFRETQYF.

The V and J genes are TRBV20-1 and TRBJ2-7; no firm D call. This CDR3 has 14 amino acids. V was trimmed by 3 bases and J by 3 bases, leaving 15 bases between them. CDR1 is DFQATT, CDR2 SNEGSKA, per germline (reference sequence). CDR3 protein: CSASSGLSHYEQYF. CDR3 nucleotide sequence: TGCAGTGCTAGTTCAGGTCTATCCCACTACGAGCAGTACTTC.